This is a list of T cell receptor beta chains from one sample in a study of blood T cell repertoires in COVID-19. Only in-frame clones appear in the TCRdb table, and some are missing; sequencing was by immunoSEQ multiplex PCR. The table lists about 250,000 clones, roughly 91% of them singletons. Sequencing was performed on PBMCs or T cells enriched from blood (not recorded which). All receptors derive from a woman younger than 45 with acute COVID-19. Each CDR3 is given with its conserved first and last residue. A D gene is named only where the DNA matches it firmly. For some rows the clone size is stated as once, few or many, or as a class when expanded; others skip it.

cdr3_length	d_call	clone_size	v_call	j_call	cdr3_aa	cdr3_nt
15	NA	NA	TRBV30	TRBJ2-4	CAWSGQGLAKNIQYF	TGTGCCTGGAGTGGTCAGGGTCTAGCCAAAAACATTCAGTACTTC
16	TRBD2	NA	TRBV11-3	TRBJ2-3	CASSLGASGPLDTQYF	TGTGCCAGCAGCTTAGGGGCTAGCGGGCCATTAGATACGCAGTATTTT
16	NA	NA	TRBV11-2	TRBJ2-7	CASSLGRGLTFYEQYF	TGTGCCAGCAGCTTAGGTAGGGGCTTGACCTTCTACGAGCAGTACTTC
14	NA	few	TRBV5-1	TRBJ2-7	CASRPDTGAYEQYF	TGCGCCAGCAGACCAGACACGGGGGCCTACGAGCAGTACTTC
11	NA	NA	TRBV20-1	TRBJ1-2	CSATNVAGYTF	TGCAGTGCAACTAACGTGGCAGGCTACACCTTC
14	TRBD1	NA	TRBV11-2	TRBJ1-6	CASSSGTGPLPLHF	TGTGCCAGCAGCTCCGGGACAGGGCCTCTGCCCCTCCACTTT
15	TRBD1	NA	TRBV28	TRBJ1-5	CASSSGTGTNQPQHF	TGTGCCAGCAGTTCCGGGACAGGCACCAATCAGCCCCAGCATTTT
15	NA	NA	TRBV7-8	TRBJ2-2	CASSLFQSNTGELFF	TGTGCCAGCAGCTTATTCCAATCGAACACCGGGGAGCTGTTTTTT
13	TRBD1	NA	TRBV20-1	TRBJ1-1	CSASDRGLAEAFF	TGCAGTGCTAGTGACAGGGGTCTCGCTGAAGCTTTCTTT
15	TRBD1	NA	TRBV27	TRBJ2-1	CASQRTGEDYNEQFF	TGTGCCAGCCAACGGACAGGGGAGGACTACAATGAGCAGTTCTTC
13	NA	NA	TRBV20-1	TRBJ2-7	CSASRGSTDEQYF	TGCAGTGCTAGTCGGGGGAGCACGGACGAGCAGTACTTC